The rows below give T cell receptor beta chains drawn from one sample of a study of siplizumab effects on memory and regulatory T cells. Sequencing used immunoSEQ multiplex PCR; TCRdb keeps in-frame clones, though not all of them. The sample has about 72,000 clones, 91% seen once. The sample was CD8+ T cells sorted from blood. All receptors come from a human donor in good health. The CDR3 runs from the conserved cysteine through the conserved F or W. Each record gives: CDR3 length, J gene, V gene, CDR3 protein.

length: 12
J: TRBJ2-7
V: TRBV11-2
CDR3: CASSLGDSEQYF

length: 15
J: TRBJ1-1
V: TRBV5-1
CDR3: CASSLWAGENTEAFF

length: 13
J: TRBJ1-5
V: TRBV30
CDR3: CAWSVQGNQPQHF

length: 16
J: TRBJ2-6
V: TRBV6-5
CDR3: CASSYDVSSGANVLTF

length: 17
J: TRBJ2-3
V: TRBV19
CDR3: CASSPKPHRGHTDTQYF

length: 16
J: TRBJ2-7
V: TRBV4-1
CDR3: CASSQDSSREGHEQYF

length: 14
J: TRBJ2-5
V: TRBV2
CDR3: CASSTLDRQETQYF

length: 14
J: TRBJ1-1
V: TRBV27
CDR3: CASRPGQLNTEAFF

length: 15
J: TRBJ2-7
V: TRBV2
CDR3: CASSEVAGTSYEQYF

length: 13
J: TRBJ2-7
V: TRBV7-9
CDR3: CASSLSGQHEQYF

length: 12
J: TRBJ2-7
V: TRBV4-1
CDR3: CASSQDLYEQYF

length: 19
J: TRBJ2-3
V: TRBV27
CDR3: CASSPSPVGGRFFTDTQYF